This T cell receptor beta chain was identified during a study of identical twins. Through template switching, a universal primer site was introduced, and the cDNA contained unique molecular identifiers. TCRdb fed the 5' RACE reads into MiXCR, producing one record per CDR3 protein. The data hold roughly 150,000 distinct CDR3 sequences, with under 4.5% observed a single time. The table lists this clonotype with many counts. The antigen is not known. V lost 5 bases, J lost 10 bases, and 12 bases lay in between. Germline-derived CDR1 and CDR2 are SGHTA and FQGNSA. CDR3 length: 13 residues. Study-level results: Beta out-of-frame sequences displayed a weaker excess of sharing between twins. Interpretation of the results relied on cross-sectional statistical analysis and not on following the same donors. Compared with models, monozygotic twins showed more out-of-frame TCR alpha sharing.

The chain recombines TRBV7-2 with TRBJ1-6, with D possibly matching TRBD1 (6 bases). Material for sequencing was memory T cells sorted from blood. The receptor was derived from a man aged 18 to 29 in good health. CDR3 sequence: CASSDSRGSPLHF. For the CDR3, the DNA is TGTGCCAGCAGCGACAGCAGGGGATCACCCCTCCACTTT.